The 11 T cell receptor beta chains in this list originate from one sample, sequenced in a study of blood T cell repertoires in COVID-19. Sequenced by immunoSEQ multiplex PCR; TCRdb stores in-frame clones only, minus some. The sample consists of roughly 250,000 clones, around 86% of them appearing once. The source material was peripheral blood. All receptors derive from a woman in her sixties with active or convalescent COVID-19.

This chain joins TRBV3-1 (or the pseudogene TRBV3-2) and TRBJ2-2, with 9 nucleotides matching TRBD1. The CDR3 runs 16 residues. Trimming took 1 base from V and 2 from J; bases not matched to a gene: 2. CDR1 is LGHDT and CDR2 is YNNKEL in the germline V gene (reference sequence). CDR3 in amino acids: CASSQVDRGNTGELFF. DNA for the CDR3: TGTGCCAGCAGCCAAGTGGACAGGGGCAACACCGGGGAGCTGTTTTTT.

CDR3 coding DNA: TGTGCCAGCAGAGCAGGGGGCGTAGGATTATACGAGCAGTACTTC. This encodes CASRAGGVGLYEQYF. This chain links TRBV6-5 with TRBJ2-7; 8 nucleotides agree with TRBD1. The CDR3 is 15 residues long. Germline CDR1 MNHEY, CDR2 SVGAGI. The trim removed 6 bases at V and 4 bases at J, leaving 11 bases unmatched.

This chain joins TRBV7-2 and TRBJ2-7; perhaps TRBD1 as D (6 bases). Germline V CDR1 and CDR2: SGHTA, FQGNSA. The CDR3 spans 14 residues. Trimming removed 1 base at V and 2 bases at J, with 9 bases between. The CDR3 nucleotides read TGTGCCAGCAGCTTAGGACAGGTGCCCTACGAGCAGTACTTC. Translation: CASSLGQVPYEQYF.

This clone was counted a few times. V gene TRBV5-1 combines with J gene TRBJ2-1, with 8 bases identical to TRBD2. The length of the CDR3 is 16 residues. Germline CDR1 and CDR2: SGHRS and YFSETQ. With V trimmed by 3 bases and J by 2 bases, 7 bases remained unmatched. The CDR3 nucleotides are TGCGCCAGCAGCTCTTTAGCGGGGATCACCTACAATGAGCAGTTCTTC. As protein: CASSSLAGITYNEQFF.

With respect to this clone: The junction and the germline gene differ at one end; a read error may be behind it. This sequence joins TRBV7-2 and TRBJ2-5; TRBD2 might be the D (6 bases). The V gene's germline CDR1 is SGHTA and CDR2 FQGNSA. The CDR3 consists of 13 residues. The CDR3 loop reads CASSRGTPEAQYF. CDR3 DNA sequence: TGTGCCAGCAGCCGGGGGACCCCAGAGGCCCAGTACTTC. Based on the CDR3 plus reference TRBV7-2 and TRBJ2-5, the full variable domain is GAGVSQSPSNKVTEKGKDVELRCDPISGHTALYWYRQSLGQGLEFLIYFQGNSAPDKSGLPSDRFSAERTGGSVSTLTIQRTQQEDSAVYLCASSRGTPEAQYFGPGTRLLVL.

J is TRBJ2-2 and V is TRBV11-2; D is unclear. CDR3 size: 13 residues. V gave up 5 bases and J gave up 5 bases, with 9 bases separating them. The germline V gene encodes CDR1 SGHAT and CDR2 FQNNGV. CDR3 DNA sequence: TGTGCCAGCAGCCTGTACCGGACCGGGGAGCTGTTTTTT. This gives the protein CASSLYRTGELFF.

V gene TRBV5-4 combines with J gene TRBJ1-5; TRBD1 agrees at 7 bases. Germline assignment: CDR1 SGHNT and CDR2 YYREEE (reference sequence). The CDR3 runs to 15 residues. Unmatched junction bases numbered 4, after V lost 2 bases and J lost 2 bases. This chain's CDR3 is CASSLGGRGNQPQHF. CDR3 nucleotide sequence: TGTGCCAGCAGCTTAGGGGGCAGGGGCAATCAGCCCCAGCATTTT. Combining the CDR3 with reference TRBV5-4 and TRBJ1-5 gives the whole variable domain ETGVTQSPTHLIKTRGQQVTLRCSSQSGHNTVSWYQQALGQGPQFIFQYYREEENGRGNFPPRFSGLQFPNYSSELNVNALELDDSALYLCASSLGGRGNQPQHFGDGTRLSIL.

V is TRBV18 and J is TRBJ2-1; D gene ambiguous. This CDR3 comprises 11 residues. Germline assignment: CDR1 KGHSH and CDR2 LQKENI. V was shortened by 3 bases and J by 6 bases, with 3 bases between the two germline ends. CDR3 in amino acids: CASSPINEQFF. In DNA form, the CDR3 reads TGTGCCAGCTCACCCATCAATGAGCAGTTCTTC.

J is TRBJ2-3 and V is TRBV15, with 8 bases identical to TRBD2. V lost 0 bases, J lost 2 bases, and 16 bases stayed unmatched. Germline CDR1 LNHNV, CDR2 YYDKDF (reference sequence). The CDR3 is 20 residues long. The CDR3 here is CATSRDGPWTSLIVTDTQYF. The CDR3 coding sequence is TGTGCCACCAGCAGAGATGGGCCTTGGACTAGCTTGATAGTCACAGATACGCAGTATTTT.

DNA of the CDR3: TGCGCCAGCAGCCGGACTGGACAGGGGGCGTTAGGCTACACCTTC. Translation gives CASSRTGQGALGYTF. The gene calls are TRBV4-1 and TRBJ1-2, with TRBD1 matching 11 bases. The CDR3 is 15 amino acids. With 4 bases clipped from V and 8 bases from J, the junction kept 9 bases outside the gene matches. Germline assignment: CDR1 MGHRA and CDR2 YSYEKL.

The table lists this clone with a count of one. J is TRBJ2-5 and V is TRBV7-2; TRBD2 agrees at 13 bases. The CDR3 is 18 amino acids. Germline CDR1 SGHTA, CDR2 FQGNSA. V trimming: 3 bases; J trimming: 4 bases; junction bases outside the gene matches: 11. CDR3 nucleotide sequence: TGTGCCAGCAGCTTCTTACGAACTAGCGGGGGGGCCGGAGAGACCCAGTACTTC. Encoded protein: CASSFLRTSGGAGETQYF.